The clone carrying this T cell receptor beta chain occurred many times. Its antigen remains unidentified. V shed 3 bases, J shed 2 bases, and the junction held 2 bases outside the gene matches. From germline, CDR1 is SEHNR and CDR2 FQNEAQ (reference sequence). The CDR3 has 14 residues. The sample originates from a study of T cell repertoires in cytomegalovirus infection. A single record per CDR3 protein comes from TCRdb applying MiXCR to the reads. The table shows a few hundred thousand distinct CDR3 sequences, with roughly 34% occurring only once. The sample in question was cultured PBMCs, obtained from culture after CMV antigen stimulation. This clonotype originated in a human donor in good health (CMV status not recorded). Some clones in this sample may be carry-over from other donors' samples. V gene TRBV7-9 combines with J gene TRBJ2-5; 8 nucleotides match TRBD1. CDR3 nucleotides: TGTGCCAGCAGCTTCGGGACAGGACAAGAGACCCAGTACTTC. Translating it yields CASSFGTGQETQYF.